Each of the 27 T cell receptor beta chains below was sequenced from the same sample in a study of post-analysis software for immune sequencing data. Study-wide results and caveats: Patients used five TRBV segments, including TRBV5-6, TRBV5-1 and TRBV20-1, more often than controls.

Each TCR beta cDNA library carried unique molecular identifiers. TCRdb independently ran MiXCR on the PCR reads; one entry per CDR3 protein. The sample yields 350,000 to 500,000 distinct CDR3 sequences, roughly 38% seen once. Their recognized antigens are unknown. The material sequenced was blood. Receptors were obtained from a girl aged 2 to 9 with multiple sclerosis.

The chain uses TRBV6-1 and TRBJ2-1; D not resolved. The CDR3 contains 13 residues. Germline lookup yields CDR1 MNHNS and CDR2 SASEGT. With 0 bases removed from V and 7 bases from J, the gap between germline ends came to 7 bases. DNA for the CDR3: TGTGCCAGCAGTGAAGCCCCACGAAATGAGCAGTTCTTC. Translation gives CASSEAPRNEQFF.

The chain carries TRBV20-1 and TRBJ2-1, with a weak D call TRBD2 (5 bases). Between the trimmed V and J ends, which lost 6 bases and 0 bases, there was a span of 12 bases. The CDR3 extends over 14 amino acids. Germline lookup yields CDR1 DFQATT and CDR2 SNEGSKA (reference sequence). The CDR3 sequence: CSAPRRSSYNEQFF. For the CDR3, the DNA is TGCAGTGCCCCCAGGAGGAGCTCCTACAATGAGCAGTTCTTC.

This clonotype has more than one count but fewer than ten. The rearrangement joins TRBV12-3 or TRBV12-4 to TRBJ1-1; D unresolved. V lost 1 base, J lost 1 base, and 4 bases lay in between. This CDR3 is 13 amino acids long. The CDR3 region has the DNA TGTGCCAGCAGTTTAGAAGAGAACACTGAAGCTTTCTTT. This encodes CASSLEENTEAFF.

V gene TRBV28 combines with J gene TRBJ2-7; D possibly uses TRBD1 or TRBD2 (6 bases each). V lost 3 bases and J lost 0, with 12 bases in between. The germline gives CDR1 MDHEN, CDR2 SYDVKM. This CDR3 region has 15 residues. The CDR3, as DNA: TGTGCCAGCAGTTTGACAGGACTATACTCCTACGAGCAGTACTTC. This translates into CASSLTGLYSYEQYF.

This clonotype was observed a handful of times. The chain couples TRBV18 to TRBJ2-1, with 8 bases lining up with TRBD2. The CDR3 totals 16 residues. With V trimmed by 3 bases and J by 3 bases, 7 bases remained unmatched. Looked up from germline, CDR1 is KGHSH and CDR2 is LQKENI. CDR3 amino acids: CASSPSGLELYNEQFF. In nucleotides, the CDR3 is TGTGCCAGCTCACCTTCGGGACTAGAGCTCTACAATGAGCAGTTCTTC.

This clonotype was seen only a few times. The genes are TRBV18 and TRBJ2-1, with D perhaps matching TRBD1 (6 bases). Trimming stripped 3 bases from V and 7 bases from J, with 13 bases between. Germline V lookup: CDR1 KGHSH, CDR2 LQKENI. This CDR3 spans 14 amino acids. The DNA of the CDR3 is TGTGCCAGCTCACCTTCAACAGGGATTAATGAGCAGTTCTTC. It translates to CASSPSTGINEQFF. The full variable domain, in which reference TRBV18 and TRBJ2-1 provide the parts outside the CDR3, is NAGVMQNPRHLVRRRGQEARLRCSPMKGHSHVYWYRQLPEEGLKFMVYLQKENIIDESGMPKERFSAEFPKEGPSILRIQQVVRGDSAAYFCASSPSTGINEQFFGPGTRLTVL.

This clonotype was observed a single time. The chain employs TRBV29-1 and TRBJ1-1, with D possibly matching TRBD1 (6 bases). V was clipped by 4 bases and J by 5 bases, with 14 bases between them. CDR1 is SQVTM and CDR2 is ANQGSEA in the germline V gene. The CDR3 runs to 13 residues. The CDR3 nucleotides read TGCAGCGTTGCAAGTACAGGGAAGACTGAAGCTTTCTTT. As protein: CSVASTGKTEAFF.

This chain links TRBV12-3 or TRBV12-4 with TRBJ2-4; weak D call: TRBD2 (6 bases). CDR3 length: 14 residues. The germline V and J ends were trimmed by 1 base and 9 bases, with 13 bases remaining between them. CDR3: CASSLGGERGIQYF. For the CDR3, the DNA is TGTGCCAGCAGTTTAGGGGGGGAGCGTGGCATTCAGTACTTC.

This clonotype has a handful of counts. The rearrangement joins TRBV12-3 or TRBV12-4 to TRBJ2-5; D may be TRBD1 (6 bases). The V end lost 3 bases, the J end lost 4 bases, and 15 bases lay between the germline ends. CDR3 length equals 15 residues. CDR3 sequence reads: CASSLVGAVLETQYF. DNA for the CDR3: TGTGCCAGCAGTTTGGTGGGGGCCGTTTTAGAGACCCAGTACTTC.

With respect to this clonotype: The junction departs from germline at one end; a sequencing error may be responsible. This rearrangement joins TRBV12-3 or TRBV12-4 to TRBJ2-7, with D maybe TRBD2 (5 bases). This CDR3 is built from 15 residues. The CDR3: CAGSLDTRLSYEQYF. The DNA for the CDR3 is TGTGCCGGCAGTTTAGATACTAGGCTTTCCTACGAGCAGTACTTC.

This clonotype was observed a handful of times. The CDR3 here is CASSFRQGTGGDETQYF. CDR3 DNA sequence: TGTGCCAGCAGCTTCCGCCAAGGGACAGGGGGCGATGAGACCCAGTACTTC. The chain links TRBV11-2 to TRBJ2-5; 12 nucleotides match TRBD1. In germline, CDR1 is SGHAT, CDR2 FQNNGV. The CDR3 extends over 17 amino acids. Trimming removed 3 bases from V and 5 bases from J; junction bases left unmatched: 10. Together with reference TRBV11-2 and TRBJ2-5, the CDR3 gives the full variable domain: EAGVAQSPRYKIIEKRQSVAFWCNPISGHATLYWYQQILGQGPKLLIQFQNNGVVDDSQLPKDRFSAERLKGVDSTLKIQPAKLEDSAVYLCASSFRQGTGGDETQYFGPGTRLLVL.

The chain carries TRBV10-2 and TRBJ2-4, with 7 bases aligning to TRBD1. The J call is doubtful: the DNA matches TRBJ2-7 better. From germline, CDR1 is WSHSY and CDR2 SAAADI. The CDR3 extends over 15 amino acids. The CDR3 reads CASSQGQQPPYEQYF. CDR3 sequence (DNA): TGCGCCAGCAGCCAGGGACAGCAACCCCCCTACGAGCAGTACTTC.

This clonotype came up once. A much larger clone differs by one base, so this may be a read error. This sequence joins TRBV29-1 and TRBJ2-3, with unresolved D. The CDR3 consists of 10 residues. Trimming took 4 bases from V and 8 from J, leaving 7 bases between them. CDR1 SQVTM and CDR2 ANQGSEA come from the germline V gene. The CDR3 nucleotides are TGCAGCGTTGTATCAGGTACGCAGTATTTT. This codes for CSVVSGTQYF.

The genes are TRBV20-1 and TRBJ2-3; 8 positions match TRBD2. From germline, CDR1 is DFQATT and CDR2 SNEGSKA (reference sequence). J gave up 0 bases and V 4 bases, and 3 bases lay outside the gene matches. The CDR3 runs to 14 residues. The CDR3 reads CSAKRGGSTDTQYF. The CDR3 DNA sequence: TGCAGTGCTAAACGGGGGGGTAGCACAGATACGCAGTATTTT.

The chain joins TRBV20-1 to TRBJ2-1; 8 bases are shared with TRBD2. Germline values: CDR1 DFQATT, CDR2 SNEGSKA (reference sequence). The CDR3 has 13 amino acids. The CDR3 sequence: CSPSGRSYNEQFF. The CDR3 DNA is TGCAGCCCTAGCGGGCGATCCTACAATGAGCAGTTCTTC.

This clonotype was seen more than once but under ten times. This chain connects TRBV5-1 to TRBJ1-5; no reliable D call. The CDR3 covers 15 residues. The germline V gene encodes CDR1 SGHRS and CDR2 YFSETQ. Trimming took 0 bases from V and 1 from J, leaving 8 bases between them. CDR3 in amino acids: CASSLDSVSNQPQHF. The CDR3, as DNA: TGCGCCAGCAGCTTGGACAGTGTGAGCAATCAGCCCCAGCATTTT.

This clonotype was picked up a small number of times. The chain has TRBV6-5 and TRBJ2-7; the D call may be TRBD1 or TRBD2 (5 bases each). The germline gives CDR1 MNHEY, CDR2 SVGAGI. V gave up 1 base and J gave up 2 bases, with 18 bases separating them. The CDR3 totals 17 residues. The CDR3 nucleotides are TGTGCCAGCAGTTACTACTATCACGGGACGTTGGCCTACGAGCAGTACTTC. It is translated as CASSYYYHGTLAYEQYF.

This clonotype was counted between two and nine times. The gene calls are TRBV19 and TRBJ2-1; TRBD2 agrees at 12 bases. There are 18 residues in the CDR3. Trimming at V came to 7 bases and at J to 0 bases, leaving 10 bases not matched to a gene. Germline V gene data show CDR1 as LNHDA and CDR2 as SQIVND (reference sequence). The CDR3 sequence: CASTSGTSGLSSYNEQFF. In DNA, the CDR3 is TGTGCCAGTACGTCCGGGACTAGCGGGCTTAGCTCCTACAATGAGCAGTTCTTC.

The V gene is TRBV20-1, the J gene TRBJ2-7, with 11 positions matching TRBD2. CDR3 length: 14 residues. CDR1 and CDR2 from the germline V gene are DFQATT and SNEGSKA (reference sequence). V was clipped by 2 bases and J by 3 bases; unmatched bases: 3. CDR3: CSARPGLADYEQYF. As DNA, the CDR3 is TGCAGTGCTAGACCGGGACTAGCGGACTACGAGCAGTACTTC.

This rearrangement joins TRBV29-1 to TRBJ2-1; 7 positions agree with TRBD1. This CDR3 spans 13 amino acids. In germline, CDR1 is SQVTM, CDR2 ANQGSEA. Trimming took 4 bases from V and 5 from J; bases not matched to a gene: 5. The CDR3 protein is CSVGQGGHNEQFF. The CDR3 bases are TGCAGCGTTGGACAGGGTGGGCACAATGAGCAGTTCTTC.

This rearrangement joins TRBV6-1 to TRBJ2-1; D remains ambiguous. The germline gives CDR1 MNHNS, CDR2 SASEGT. The ends were cut back, 4 bases at V and 7 bases at J, with 14 bases in the middle. The CDR3 is 14 residues long. The CDR3 DNA reads as TGTGCCAGCAGTGGGCGCCCACGGGTGAATGAGCAGTTCTTC. It specifies CASSGRPRVNEQFF.

The chain is built from TRBV7-3 and TRBJ2-5; D may be TRBD2 (6 bases). Trimming took 2 bases from V and 2 from J, leaving 15 bases between them. The CDR3 loop spans 16 amino acids. Germline CDR1 SGHTA, CDR2 FQGTGA. CDR3 nucleotide sequence: TGTGCCAGCAGCTTAGGAGTTATGGGGGGACAAGAGACCCAGTACTTC. Amino acid sequence: CASSLGVMGGQETQYF. Drawing the rest from reference TRBV7-3 and TRBJ2-5, the complete variable domain is GAGVSQTPSNKVTEKGKYVELRCDPISGHTALYWYRQSLGQGPEFLIYFQGTGAADDSGLPNDRFFAVRPEGSVSTLKIQRTERGDSAVYLCASSLGVMGGQETQYFGPGTRLLVL.

The J gene is TRBJ2-1, the V gene TRBV5-1, with TRBD2 matching 9 bases. Germline V gene sequence: CDR1 SGHRS, CDR2 YFSETQ. V was pared by 0 bases and J by 6 bases, with 4 bases of the junction left unmatched. CDR3 length equals 15 residues. The CDR3 loop reads CASSLDGTSFNEQFF. The CDR3, as DNA: TGCGCCAGCAGCTTGGACGGGACTAGCTTCAATGAGCAGTTCTTC.

This chain connects TRBV28 to TRBJ2-3, with TRBD2 as a possible D gene (5 bases). The length of the CDR3 is 15 residues. The V and J ends lost 10 bases and 2 bases respectively, with 19 bases between them. CDR1 and CDR2 (germline): MDHEN, SYDVKM. The CDR3 is CATQRGQGHTDTQYF. The CDR3, as DNA: TGTGCCACCCAGAGAGGGCAAGGCCACACAGATACGCAGTATTTT.

The chain uses TRBV4-3 and TRBJ2-7; TRBD2 might be the D (6 bases). V was trimmed by 0 bases and J by 0 bases, leaving 12 bases between them. The CDR3 spans 16 residues. The germline V gene has CDR1 LGHNA and CDR2 YSLEER. CDR3 loop: CASSQDLEGSSYEQYF. In DNA form, the CDR3 reads TGCGCCAGCAGCCAAGATCTGGAGGGCTCCTCCTACGAGCAGTACTTC.

This clonotype occurred a few times. This rearrangement joins TRBV29-1 to TRBJ2-3; D perhaps matches TRBD1 (5 bases). The CDR3 has 12 amino acids. From germline, CDR1 is SQVTM and CDR2 ANQGSEA. Trimming pared 5 bases from V and 9 bases from J, leaving 15 bases between. The DNA of the CDR3 is TGCAGCGTTCGCGCTCTTAGGGGCACGCAGTATTTT. Translated, it gives CSVRALRGTQYF.

This clonotype was counted only a few times. CDR3 amino acids: CAWNLVAEETQYF. The CDR3 nucleotides are TGTGCCTGGAATCTGGTAGCAGAAGAGACCCAGTACTTC. The chain joins TRBV30 to TRBJ2-5; D remains unclear. Germline CDR1 and CDR2: GTSNPN and SVGIG (reference sequence). This CDR3 contains 13 residues. V lost 4 bases, J lost 3 bases, and 12 bases lay in between. The variable domain in full, with the rest retrieved from reference TRBV30 and TRBJ2-5, is SQTIHQWPATLVQPVGSPLSLECTVEGTSNPNLYWYRQAAGRGLQLLFYSVGIGQISSEVPQNLSASRPQDRQFILSSKKLLLSDSGFYLCAWNLVAEETQYFGPGTRLLVL.